Below are 21 T cell receptor beta chains sequenced from a single sample in a study of blood T cell repertoires in COVID-19. Data came from immunoSEQ multiplex PCR; TCRdb stores just in-frame clones and leaves some out. The table records 90,000 to 110,000 clones, over 65% of them present only once. The source material was peripheral blood. These TCRs come from a woman aged 55-69 years with acute or convalescent COVID-19.

The V call is TRBV7-2, the J call TRBJ2-7, with TRBD2 matching 7 bases. The CDR3 spans 17 residues. Germline loops: CDR1 SGHTA, CDR2 FQGNSA. V was pared by 2 bases and J by 0 bases, with 10 bases of the junction left unmatched. CDR3 coding DNA: TGTGCCAGCAGCTTATTCGGGCTAGCGGCCCTCTCCTACGAGCAGTACTTC. Amino acids: CASSLFGLAALSYEQYF.

Here the CDR3 DNA reads TGTGCCAGCAGTCCCGTAGGGGGCGGGGCTTTCTTT. This translates into CASSPVGGGAFF. The chain joins TRBV28 to TRBJ1-1; 7 bases fit TRBD1. The CDR3 covers 12 residues. CDR1 is MDHEN, CDR2 SYDVKM, per germline. The ends lost 5 bases at V and 11 bases at J; junction bases unmatched: 8. The full variable domain, rest sourced from reference TRBV28 and TRBJ1-1, is DVKVTQSSRYLVKRTGEKVFLECVQDMDHENMFWYRQDPGLGLRLIYFSYDVKMKEKGDIPEGYSVSREKKERFSLILESASTNQTSMYLCASSPVGGGAFFGQGTRLTVV.

This chain uses TRBV19 with TRBJ2-3, with D maybe TRBD2 (7 bases). With 3 bases removed from V and 7 bases from J, the gap between germline ends came to 14 bases. The CDR3 extends over 14 amino acids. Germline loops: CDR1 LNHDA, CDR2 SQIVND (reference sequence). Here the CDR3 reads CASSIEGGLNTQYF. CDR3 sequence (DNA): TGTGCCAGTAGTATTGAGGGGGGGCTAAATACGCAGTATTTT.

This clone was found a few times. The chain uses TRBV28 and TRBJ1-5, with 7 bases aligning to TRBD1. V was clipped by 6 bases and J by 3 bases; unmatched bases: 5. The germline gives CDR1 MDHEN, CDR2 SYDVKM. This CDR3 region has 14 residues. The chain's CDR3 is CASSRGQNNQPQHF. In nucleotides, the CDR3 is TGTGCCAGCAGCCGGGGACAGAACAATCAGCCCCAGCATTTT.

CDR3 sequence: CASSPQRDNYQPQHF. In DNA, the CDR3 is TGTGCCAGCTCACCACAGCGGGACAACTATCAGCCCCAGCATTTT. J is TRBJ1-5 and V is TRBV18; D is perhaps TRBD1 (6 bases). CDR1 and CDR2 (germline): KGHSH, LQKENI. Trimming left V 1 base short and J 5 bases short, with 12 bases between. This CDR3 is built from 15 residues.

This clone is a singleton in its sample. The chain carries TRBV5-6 and TRBJ2-7; D is possibly TRBD1 (6 bases). Trimming took off 5 bases at V and 2 bases at J, with 11 bases between the two ends. Germline CDR1 and CDR2: SGHDT and YYEEEE. The CDR3 loop spans 13 amino acids. DNA of the CDR3: TGTGCCAGCAGTCAAACAGGGACCTACGAGCAGTACTTC. Translation: CASSQTGTYEQYF. The whole variable domain, filled in from reference TRBV5-6 and TRBJ2-7, reads DAGVTQSPTHLIKTRGQQVTLRCSPKSGHDTVSWYQQALGQGPQFIFQYYEEEERQRGNFPDRFSGHQFPNYSSELNVNALLLGDSALYLCASSQTGTYEQYFGPGTRLTVT.

This chain uses TRBV5-6 with TRBJ2-7; 10 bases agree with TRBD2. The germline CDR1 and CDR2 sequences are SGHDT and YYEEEE. This CDR3 contains 14 residues. Trimming cost V 1 base and J 6 bases; bases outside gene matches: 4. The DNA for the CDR3 is TGTGCCAGCAGCTTGACTAGCGGGGCGGGCGAGCAGTACTTC. Residues: CASSLTSGAGEQYF.

The genes are TRBV5-1 and TRBJ1-1, with 9 bases identical to TRBD1. The CDR3 has 16 residues. The ends lost 3 bases at V and 0 bases at J; junction bases unmatched: 6. Germline CDR1 is SGHRS and CDR2 is YFSETQ. Written as DNA, the CDR3 is TGCGCCAGCAGCTCCCAACAGGGGGCTATGAACACTGAAGCTTTCTTT. It specifies CASSSQQGAMNTEAFF.

The chain employs TRBV3-1 (or the pseudogene TRBV3-2) and TRBJ2-2, with 10 nucleotides matching TRBD2. The ends lost 4 bases at V and 8 bases at J; junction bases unmatched: 13. Germline CDR1 is LGHDT and CDR2 is YNNKEL (reference sequence). The CDR3 has 17 residues. The CDR3 DNA follows: TGTGCCAGCAGCCCATATCTCCGGACTAGCGGAAGTGGGGAGCTGTTTTTT. Translation gives CASSPYLRTSGSGELFF.

This clone has a single count. V usage is TRBV9 and J usage is TRBJ1-1, with D possibly TRBD1 on 5 matching bases. The CDR3 is 15 residues long. Trimming shortened V by 3 bases and J by 0 bases, and 12 bases separated the two germline ends. Germline-derived CDR1 and CDR2 are SGDLS and YYNGEE. DNA of the CDR3: TGTGCCAGCAGCGCAAGACAGTCCATGAACACTGAAGCTTTCTTT. This codes for CASSARQSMNTEAFF.

V and J are TRBV7-2 and TRBJ2-3; D not resolved. The germline V gene has CDR1 SGHTA and CDR2 FQGNSA. The V and J ends lost 5 bases and 14 bases respectively, with 20 bases between them. The CDR3 extends over 13 amino acids. CDR3 coding DNA: TGTGCCAGCAGCCGAGAGCTTGGAGCCGGTTGGTATTTT. Translated, it gives CASSRELGAGWYF.

The V gene is TRBV5-4, the J gene TRBJ2-7; the match to TRBD2 covers 9 bases. Looked up from germline, CDR1 is SGHNT and CDR2 is YYREEE (reference sequence). This CDR3 has 14 amino acids. Trimming cost V 0 bases and J 5 bases; bases outside gene matches: 3. The CDR3 sequence is CASSLESSGNEQYF. CDR3 nucleotides: TGTGCCAGCAGCTTGGAGTCTAGCGGGAACGAGCAGTACTTC.

The rearrangement joins TRBV11-2 to TRBJ1-3; possible D gene TRBD1, 5 bases. Germline V gives CDR1 SGHAT, CDR2 FQNNGV. The V and J ends lost 0 bases and 0 bases respectively, with 18 bases between them. The CDR3 has 19 amino acids. The CDR3 coding sequence is TGTGCCAGCAGCTTAGATTACCTTGCGGGACGCAGCTCTGGAAACACCATATATTTT. This translates into CASSLDYLAGRSSGNTIYF. The full variable domain, in which reference TRBV11-2 and TRBJ1-3 provide the parts outside the CDR3, is EAGVAQSPRYKIIEKRQSVAFWCNPISGHATLYWYQQILGQGPKLLIQFQNNGVVDDSQLPKDRFSAERLKGVDSTLKIQPAKLEDSAVYLCASSLDYLAGRSSGNTIYFGEGSWLTVV.

This clone has a count of ten or more. The rearrangement joins TRBV28 to TRBJ2-1, with TRBD2 matching 13 bases. This CDR3 is 16 amino acids long. The germline CDR1 and CDR2 sequences are MDHEN and SYDVKM. V lost 6 bases, J lost 6 bases, and 8 bases stayed unmatched. The CDR3 is CASSPQLAGGRNEQFF. Here the CDR3 DNA reads TGTGCCAGCAGCCCCCAACTAGCGGGGGGGCGCAATGAGCAGTTCTTC. Complete variable domain (other parts from reference TRBV28 and TRBJ2-1): DVKVTQSSRYLVKRTGEKVFLECVQDMDHENMFWYRQDPGLGLRLIYFSYDVKMKEKGDIPEGYSVSREKKERFSLILESASTNQTSMYLCASSPQLAGGRNEQFFGPGTRLTVL.

The chain is built from TRBV3-1 (or the pseudogene TRBV3-2) and TRBJ2-5; tentative D call: TRBD1 (5 bases). Germline V gives CDR1 LGHDT, CDR2 YNNKEL (reference sequence). This CDR3 has 16 residues. The V and J ends lost 5 bases and 1 base respectively, with 17 bases between them. CDR3 residues: CASSNYRLKGQETQYF. As DNA, the CDR3 is TGTGCCAGCAGCAACTACAGGCTTAAGGGCCAAGAGACCCAGTACTTC.

This clone was observed a single time. The chain has TRBV4-1 and TRBJ1-6, with a tentative D call TRBD1 (6 bases). Germline-derived CDR1 and CDR2 are MGHRA and YSYEKL. The CDR3 is 14 residues long. V was shortened by 7 bases and J by 9 bases, with 16 bases between the two germline ends. The CDR3 is CASMGNTGSSPLHF. DNA of the CDR3: TGCGCCAGCATGGGGAATACAGGGAGTTCACCCCTCCACTTT.

This clone showed up just once. This CDR3 reads CASSLLRNTEAFF. CDR3 nucleotide sequence: TGTGCCAGCAGCTTATTGCGGAACACTGAAGCTTTCTTT. The J gene is TRBJ1-1, the V gene TRBV11-1; no reliable D call. This CDR3 region has 13 residues. V lost 2 bases to trimming and J lost 1 base, with 5 bases between them. The germline gives CDR1 SGHAT, CDR2 FQDESV (reference sequence).

The gene calls are TRBV7-2 and TRBJ1-5, with 8 nucleotides matching TRBD1. The V gene end was trimmed by 3 bases and the J gene end by 2 bases; junction bases not matched to a gene: 9. The V gene's germline CDR1 is SGHTA and CDR2 FQGNSA. This CDR3 is 17 amino acids long. CDR3 protein: CASSFTQGAGGNQPQHF. CDR3 nucleotide sequence: TGTGCCAGCAGCTTTACTCAGGGGGCAGGCGGCAATCAGCCCCAGCATTTT.

This clone was counted between two and nine times. The germline gene is not matched at one end of the junction; a read error may be the cause. This chain joins TRBV20-1 and TRBJ2-1; 9 positions match TRBD1. Germline V gene sequence: CDR1 DFQATT, CDR2 SNEGSKA (reference sequence). The CDR3 is made up of 10 amino acids. This CDR3 reads CSASGQGLIF. The CDR3 DNA reads as TGCAGTGCTAGTGGACAGGGGCTAATCTTC.

The J gene is TRBJ2-7, the V gene TRBV28; TRBD1 might be the D (6 bases). The CDR3 has 14 amino acids. Germline CDR1 is MDHEN and CDR2 is SYDVKM. Trimming removed 3 bases from V and 0 bases from J, with 9 bases in between. The CDR3 nucleotides are TGTGCCAGCAGTTTCACAGGGTCCTCCTACGAGCAGTACTTC. Amino acids: CASSFTGSSYEQYF.

V gene TRBV4-1 combines with J gene TRBJ1-6; the match to TRBD1 covers 9 bases. With V trimmed by 6 bases and J by 5 bases, 2 bases remained unmatched. This CDR3 comprises 14 residues. CDR1 is MGHRA and CDR2 is YSYEKL in the germline V gene. This CDR3 is CASSWTGDNSPLHF. The DNA for the CDR3 is TGCGCCAGCAGTTGGACAGGGGATAATTCACCCCTCCACTTT.